The 28 T cell receptor beta chains below come from one sample, sequenced in a study of Graves' ophthalmopathy and Graves' hyperthyroidism. CDR3 regions of TCR beta were amplified from RNA transcripts. First-round RT-PCR relied on HTBI primers, and a second-round multiplex PCR came next. One entry per CDR3 protein, called by TCRdb with MiXCR from the multiplex PCR reads. The data show hundreds of thousands of distinct CDR3 sequences, with about a fifth seen just once and more than 5.5% held by the top ten. The sequencing input was peripheral blood. Receptors originate from a woman under 30 with stable Graves' hyperthyroidism. Some clones in this sample may be carry-over from other donors' samples.

The chain links TRBV12-3 or TRBV12-4 to TRBJ2-7; 9 positions match TRBD1. V shed 4 bases and J 6 bases; nucleotides not matched to a gene: 10. The CDR3 sequence is 15 residues long. The CDR3 DNA follows: TGTGCCAGCAGTTCCCTCCGGGACAGGGCGATCGAGCAGTACTTC. This translates into CASSSLRDRAIEQYF.

The chain uses TRBV10-3 and TRBJ1-1; D call uncertain. V dropped 2 bases and J dropped 0 bases, with 13 bases sitting between them. This CDR3 spans 16 amino acids. CDR1 and CDR2 (germline): ENHRY, SYGVKD. The CDR3 region is CAISEMGIGLNTEAFF. The CDR3 DNA sequence: TGTGCCATCAGTGAGATGGGAATAGGGCTGAACACTGAAGCTTTCTTT.

In its sample, this clonotype was seen many times. The chain carries TRBV6-2 or TRBV6-3 and TRBJ1-1, with no clear D. Germline V gene lookup returns CDR1 MNHEY and CDR2 SVGEGT. The CDR3 is 13 amino acids. V shed 0 bases and J shed 5 bases, with 7 bases lying between them. In nucleotides, the CDR3 is TGTGCCAGCAGTTACTCTGGGAGGACTGAAGCTTTCTTT. As protein: CASSYSGRTEAFF.

This clonotype was counted many times. This rearrangement joins TRBV24-1 to TRBJ1-5; D is possibly TRBD1 (6 bases). The CDR3 consists of 14 residues. Between the trimmed V and J ends, which lost 3 bases and 5 bases, there was a span of 10 bases. Looked up from germline, CDR1 is KGHDR and CDR2 is SFDVKD. The CDR3, as DNA: TGTGCCACCAGTGATGACAGGACCGATCAGCCCCAGCATTTT. Its translation: CATSDDRTDQPQHF.

This clonotype was observed many times. The V and J genes are TRBV4-1 and TRBJ1-5, with a tentative D call TRBD1 (5 bases). The CDR3 has 14 residues. In germline, CDR1 is MGHRA, CDR2 YSYEKL. With 4 bases removed from V and 4 bases from J, the gap between germline ends came to 11 bases. The CDR3 DNA reads TGCGCCAGCAGCCCGGGACTTCAGAATCAGCCCCAGCATTTT. Its translation is CASSPGLQNQPQHF.

This clonotype was seen ten or more times. The chain links TRBV28 to TRBJ2-5; D unclear. The CDR3 covers 16 residues. Germline V lookup: CDR1 MDHEN, CDR2 SYDVKM. The ends were cut back, 4 bases at V and 1 base at J, with 16 bases in the middle. CDR3 protein: CASSSWTATGQETQYF. In DNA form, the CDR3 reads TGTGCCAGCAGTTCGTGGACGGCCACCGGCCAAGAGACCCAGTACTTC.

This clonotype was recorded many times. This chain connects TRBV6-2 or TRBV6-3 to TRBJ1-2; 7 nucleotides align to TRBD1. J was trimmed by 8 bases and V by 6 bases; bases with no gene match: 18. The CDR3 covers 16 residues. CDR1 MNHEY and CDR2 SVGEGT come from the germline V gene. The CDR3, as DNA: TGTGCCAGCAGCCTACGTGGACAGGTTGCTCTTGGCGGCTACACCTTC. Its translation: CASSLRGQVALGGYTF.

Here the CDR3 reads CASSPRTGQGPYGYTF. Here the CDR3 DNA reads TGTGCCAGCAGTCCTCGTACGGGACAGGGGCCCTATGGCTACACCTTC. V gene TRBV6-2 or TRBV6-3 combines with J gene TRBJ1-2; 10 bases fit TRBD1. CDR1 and CDR2 from the germline V gene are MNHEY and SVGEGT. V shed 5 bases, J shed 4 bases, and the junction held 10 bases outside the gene matches. This CDR3 has 16 amino acids.

This clonotype showed up many times. DNA for the CDR3: TGTGCCAGCAGGGTAGGCGGGTCCGCCTACGAGCAGTACTTC. The encoded protein is CASRVGGSAYEQYF. The chain has TRBV6-1 and TRBJ2-7; a weak D match, TRBD2 (5 bases). This CDR3 is built from 14 residues. CDR1 and CDR2 (germline): MNHNS, SASEGT. V gave up 6 bases and J gave up 2 bases, with 14 bases separating them.

This clonotype has a count of ten or more. The V call is TRBV9, the J call TRBJ1-2; the D is unclear. V shed 0 bases and J shed 1 base, with 10 bases lying between them. The germline CDR1 and CDR2 sequences are SGDLS and YYNGEE. CDR3 length: 15 residues. DNA of the CDR3: TGTGCCAGCAGCGTAGAACCCGACGGTAACTATGGCTACACCTTC. This encodes CASSVEPDGNYGYTF. Using reference TRBV9 and TRBJ1-2 for the parts outside the CDR3, the full variable domain is DSGVTQTPKHLITATGQRVTLRCSPRSGDLSVYWYQQSLDQGLQFLIQYYNGEERAKGNILERFSAQQFPDLHSELNLSSLELGDSALYFCASSVEPDGNYGYTFGSGTRLTVV.

The chain recombines TRBV2 with TRBJ2-5, with D perhaps TRBD2 (6 bases). V gave up 7 bases and J gave up 5 bases, with 14 bases separating them. CDR1 and CDR2 from the germline V gene are SNHLY and FYNNEI. This CDR3 comprises 13 residues. CDR3 sequence (DNA): TGTGCCAGCAACGGCGGGGCTGGGGAGACCCAGTACTTC. Amino acid sequence: CASNGGAGETQYF.

This clonotype was recorded many times. This chain connects TRBV29-1 to TRBJ2-2; D is unclear. V was shortened by 3 bases and J by 0 bases, with 8 bases between the two germline ends. Germline loops: CDR1 SQVTM, CDR2 ANQGSEA. This CDR3 has 14 residues. The CDR3 DNA follows: TGCAGCGTTGATTCCCGAACGAACACCGGGGAGCTGTTTTTT. This codes for CSVDSRTNTGELFF.

Ten or more counts support this clonotype. V gene TRBV10-3 combines with J gene TRBJ1-2; weak D call: TRBD1 (6 bases). CDR1 ENHRY and CDR2 SYGVKD come from the germline V gene. This CDR3 is built from 13 residues. Trimming stripped 6 bases from V and 6 bases from J, with 14 bases between. The CDR3 DNA reads TGTGCCATCAGATTGGACAGTTTCAATGGCTACACCTTC. Its protein is CAIRLDSFNGYTF.

Comment on this clonotype: Possible read error: a much larger clone is one base away. V and J are TRBV30 and TRBJ1-1; D call uncertain. Per germline, CDR1 GTSNPN and CDR2 SVGIG (reference sequence). This CDR3 has 12 residues. The CDR3 loop is CARRLSDTEAFF. The CDR3 coding sequence is TGTGCCAGGAGGTTGTCAGACACTGAAGCTTTCTTT.

This clonotype was counted at least ten times. V and J are TRBV20-1 and TRBJ2-7, with 9 bases fitting TRBD2. With 2 bases clipped from V and 1 base from J, the junction kept 12 bases outside the gene matches. Germline V gene data show CDR1 as DFQATT and CDR2 as SNEGSKA (reference sequence). This CDR3 spans 17 amino acids. The DNA for the CDR3 is TGCAGTGCTAGATTGGTGCGGGAGGGCCGCTCGTCCTACGAGCAGTACTTC. Its translation is CSARLVREGRSSYEQYF.

This clonotype was observed a few times. The V gene is TRBV3-1, the J gene TRBJ2-4; no reliable D call. CDR1 and CDR2 from the germline V gene are LGHDT and YNNKEL (reference sequence). Between the trimmed V and J ends, which lost 2 bases and 8 bases, there was a span of 13 bases. This CDR3 has 14 residues. CDR3 sequence (DNA): TGTGCCAGCAGCCAAAAGGCCCGATCGGACATTCAGTACTTC. It codes for CASSQKARSDIQYF.

The chain couples TRBV6-1 to TRBJ2-7; tentative D call: TRBD2 (5 bases). V was trimmed by 6 bases and J by 0 bases, leaving 18 bases between them. The germline V gene encodes CDR1 MNHNS and CDR2 SASEGT. The CDR3 runs 16 residues. CDR3 residues: CASRPEGGRSSYEQYF. The CDR3 bases are TGTGCCAGCAGGCCTGAAGGAGGTCGGAGCTCCTACGAGCAGTACTTC.

The sample holds many counts of this clonotype. The V call is TRBV15, the J call TRBJ1-1, with 8 bases identical to TRBD1. Germline values: CDR1 LNHNV, CDR2 YYDKDF (reference sequence). This CDR3 comprises 14 residues. With V trimmed by 5 bases and J by 5 bases, 7 bases remained unmatched. Written as DNA, the CDR3 is TGTGCCACCAGCCCTGACAGGGGATGGACTGAAGCTTTCTTT. Its protein product is CATSPDRGWTEAFF.

This clonotype was recorded once. A much larger clone differs from this one at a single base, so this may be a read error. In DNA form, the CDR3 reads TGTGCCACGATCGGGGGGCAAGGAAACACCCTATATTTT. Amino acids: CATIGGQGNTLYF. The gene calls are TRBV28 and TRBJ1-3; TRBD1 is a possible D gene (6 bases). The germline CDR1 and CDR2 sequences are MDHEN and SYDVKM. This CDR3 is built from 13 residues.

In its sample, this clonotype was seen many times. The rearrangement joins TRBV6-1 to TRBJ1-1; D possibly corresponds to TRBD1 (6 bases). V was pared by 7 bases and J by 3 bases, with 15 bases between. This CDR3 has 14 amino acids. Germline values: CDR1 MNHNS, CDR2 SASEGT. CDR3 in amino acids: CASTSGQTYTEAFF. The CDR3 DNA reads TGTGCCAGCACCTCAGGACAGACTTACACTGAAGCTTTCTTT.

This clonotype was seen ten or more times. The gene calls are TRBV5-1 and TRBJ2-7, with TRBD1 as a possible D gene (6 bases). Looked up from germline, CDR1 is SGHRS and CDR2 is YFSETQ. This CDR3 has 15 residues. V shed 0 bases and J shed 1 base, with 11 bases lying between them. The CDR3 DNA sequence: TGCGCCAGCAGCTTGGGGGACACCACGTCCTACGAGCAGTACTTC. The encoded protein is CASSLGDTTSYEQYF.

This clonotype was seen at least ten times. The chain employs TRBV27 and TRBJ2-7, with 12 bases identical to TRBD2. This CDR3 is built from 19 residues. Losses at the gene ends were 4 bases for V and 0 bases for J; bases not matched to a gene: 13. Per germline, CDR1 MNHEY and CDR2 SMNVEV (reference sequence). The chain's CDR3 is CASSSLTGTSGPHSYEQYF. The DNA of the CDR3 is TGTGCCAGCAGTTCCCTCACCGGGACTAGCGGGCCACACTCCTACGAGCAGTACTTC.

The table lists this clonotype with many counts. The J gene is TRBJ1-1, the V gene TRBV11-2; 9 positions match TRBD1. This CDR3 comprises 16 residues. The junction had 6 bases not matched to a gene; V was cut back by 1 base and J by 3 bases. CDR1 and CDR2 (germline): SGHAT, FQNNGV. The CDR3 DNA sequence: TGTGCCAGCAGCTTAGGGTTGGACAGGGGCGACACTGAAGCTTTCTTT. Translated: CASSLGLDRGDTEAFF. Looking up the rest from reference TRBV11-2 and TRBJ1-1 gives the full variable domain: EAGVAQSPRYKIIEKRQSVAFWCNPISGHATLYWYQQILGQGPKLLIQFQNNGVVDDSQLPKDRFSAERLKGVDSTLKIQPAKLEDSAVYLCASSLGLDRGDTEAFFGQGTRLTVV.

The chain links TRBV27 to TRBJ2-7; either TRBD1 or TRBD2 may fit D (6 bases each). V was clipped by 5 bases and J by 6 bases, with 32 bases between them. The CDR3 consists of 19 residues. Germline V lookup: CDR1 MNHEY, CDR2 SMNVEV (reference sequence). This CDR3 reads CASSQEASRGGRRAREQYF. In DNA, the CDR3 is TGTGCCAGCAGTCAGGAGGCCTCAAGAGGGGGGCGCAGAGCCCGCGAGCAGTACTTC.

This clonotype was seen ten or more times. The CDR3 nucleotides are TGTGCCAGCTCACCATCGGTCCAGGGAAGCTATGGCTACACCTTC. Translating gives CASSPSVQGSYGYTF. The chain combines TRBV18 with TRBJ1-2; D is possibly TRBD1 (5 bases). Trimming removed 2 bases from V and 4 bases from J, with 14 bases in between. CDR1 and CDR2 (germline): KGHSH, LQKENI. The CDR3 runs to 15 residues.

This clonotype occurred many times. This sequence joins TRBV29-1 and TRBJ1-2; no clear D gene. Trimming removed 7 bases from V and 8 bases from J, with 14 bases in between. This CDR3 is built from 11 residues. Germline values: CDR1 SQVTM, CDR2 ANQGSEA. CDR3 nucleotide sequence: TGCAGCGCTCGTGCGGGGTGGGGCTACACCTTC. Encoded protein: CSARAGWGYTF.

This clonotype was picked up many times. The rearrangement uses TRBV20-1 and TRBJ1-1; D gene unclear. The germline V gene encodes CDR1 DFQATT and CDR2 SNEGSKA (reference sequence). V was clipped by 7 bases and J by 5 bases, with 17 bases between them. This CDR3 is 13 amino acids long. The CDR3 is CSVLSVRLTEAFF. CDR3 sequence (DNA): TGCAGTGTTCTATCTGTTAGGTTAACTGAAGCTTTCTTT.

The table lists this clonotype with a count of one. Just one base apart from a much larger clone, this may be a read error. The chain joins TRBV4-2 to TRBJ2-4; perhaps TRBD1 as D (6 bases). The CDR3 consists of 14 residues. Germline CDR1 LGHNA, CDR2 YNFKEQ. In nucleotides, the CDR3 is TGTGCCAGCAGCCAAGAAGTAGAGAGGGACATGCAGTACTTC. Translated, it gives CASSQEVERDMQYF.